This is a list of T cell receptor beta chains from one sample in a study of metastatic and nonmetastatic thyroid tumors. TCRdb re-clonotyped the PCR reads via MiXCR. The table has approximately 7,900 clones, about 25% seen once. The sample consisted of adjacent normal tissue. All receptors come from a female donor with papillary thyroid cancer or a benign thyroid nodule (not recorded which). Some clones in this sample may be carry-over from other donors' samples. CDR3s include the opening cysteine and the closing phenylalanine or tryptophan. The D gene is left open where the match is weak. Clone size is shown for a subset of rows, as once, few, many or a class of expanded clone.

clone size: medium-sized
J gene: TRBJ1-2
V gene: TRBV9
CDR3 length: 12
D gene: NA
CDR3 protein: CASSGGHYGYTF
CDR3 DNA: TGTGCCAGCAGCGGGGGCCACTATGGCTACACCTTC

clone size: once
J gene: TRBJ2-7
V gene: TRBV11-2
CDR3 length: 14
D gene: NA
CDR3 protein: CASSVGSGRSEQYF
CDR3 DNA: TGTGCCAGCAGCGTCGGATCAGGGCGATCCGAGCAGTACTTC

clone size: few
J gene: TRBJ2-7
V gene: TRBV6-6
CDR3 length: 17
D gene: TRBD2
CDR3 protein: CASSYKRVAGGYYEQYF
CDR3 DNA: TGTGCCAGCAGTTACAAGAGGGTAGCGGGAGGGTACTACGAGCAGTACTTC

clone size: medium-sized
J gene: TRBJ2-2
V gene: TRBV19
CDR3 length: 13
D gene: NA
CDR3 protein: CAARWQNTGELFF
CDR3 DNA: TGTGCCGCTCGGTGGCAAAACACCGGGGAGCTGTTTTTT

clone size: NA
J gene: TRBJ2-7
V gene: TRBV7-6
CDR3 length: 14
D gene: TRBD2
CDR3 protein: CASSSSGRASEQYF
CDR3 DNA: TGTGCCAGCAGCTCTAGCGGGAGGGCCTCCGAGCAGTACTTC

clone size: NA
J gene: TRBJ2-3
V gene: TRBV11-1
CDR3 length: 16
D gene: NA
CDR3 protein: CASSEVGGTSTDTQYF
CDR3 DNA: TGTGCCAGCAGCGAGGTGGGCGGAACTAGCACAGATACGCAGTATTTT

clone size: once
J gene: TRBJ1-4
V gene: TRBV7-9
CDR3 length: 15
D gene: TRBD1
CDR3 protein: CASSLPGQSNEKLFF
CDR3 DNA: TGTGCCAGCAGCCTCCCGGGACAGTCTAATGAAAAACTGTTTTTT

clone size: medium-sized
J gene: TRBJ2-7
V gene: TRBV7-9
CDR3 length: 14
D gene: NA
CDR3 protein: CASSQGNRTYEQYF
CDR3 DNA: TGTGCCAGCAGCCAAGGGAACAGGACCTACGAGCAGTACTTC

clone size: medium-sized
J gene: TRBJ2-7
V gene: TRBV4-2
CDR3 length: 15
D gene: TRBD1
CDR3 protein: CASSQVRTGSNEQYF
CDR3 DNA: TGTGCCAGCAGCCAAGTCCGGACAGGGTCCAACGAGCAGTACTTC

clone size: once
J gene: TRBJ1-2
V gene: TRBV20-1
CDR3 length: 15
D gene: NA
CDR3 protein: CSARNPVTTGGGYTF
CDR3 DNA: TGCAGTGCTAGAAATCCGGTGACCACCGGGGGTGGCTACACCTTC

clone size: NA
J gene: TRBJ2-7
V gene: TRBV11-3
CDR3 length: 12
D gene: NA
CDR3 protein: CASSLASYEQYF
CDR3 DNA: TGTGCCAGCAGCTTGGCGTCCTACGAGCAGTACTTC

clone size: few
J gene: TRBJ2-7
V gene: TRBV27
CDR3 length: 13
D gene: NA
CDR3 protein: CASSLSHQTEQYF
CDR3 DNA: TGTGCCAGCAGTTTATCTCACCAGACCGAGCAGTACTTC

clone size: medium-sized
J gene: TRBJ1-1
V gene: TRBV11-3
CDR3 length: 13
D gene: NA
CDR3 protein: CASSLGDNTEAFF
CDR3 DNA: TGTGCCAGCAGCTTAGGAGACAACACTGAAGCTTTCTTT

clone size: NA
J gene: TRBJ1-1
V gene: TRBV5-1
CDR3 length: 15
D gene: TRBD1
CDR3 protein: CASSSGQGGNTEAFF
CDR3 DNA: TGCGCCAGCAGCTCCGGACAGGGGGGCAACACTGAAGCTTTCTTT

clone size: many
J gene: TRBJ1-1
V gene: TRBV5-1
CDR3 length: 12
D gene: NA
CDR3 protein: CASSLDNTEAFF
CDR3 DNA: TGCGCCAGCAGCTTAGACAACACTGAAGCTTTCTTT

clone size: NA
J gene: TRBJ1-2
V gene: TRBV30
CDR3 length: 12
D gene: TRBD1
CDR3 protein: CAWNRDRVFYTF
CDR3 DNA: TGTGCCTGGAACCGGGACAGGGTGTTTTACACCTTC

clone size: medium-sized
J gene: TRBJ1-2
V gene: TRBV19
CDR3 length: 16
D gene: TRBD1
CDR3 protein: CASSKGPGQANYGYTF
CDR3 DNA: TGTGCCAGTAGTAAAGGACCGGGACAGGCGAACTATGGCTACACCTTC

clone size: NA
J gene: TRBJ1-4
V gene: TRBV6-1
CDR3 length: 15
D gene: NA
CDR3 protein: CASSPAGGINEKLFF
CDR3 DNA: TGTGCCAGCAGTCCGGCGGGCGGTATTAATGAAAAACTGTTTTTT

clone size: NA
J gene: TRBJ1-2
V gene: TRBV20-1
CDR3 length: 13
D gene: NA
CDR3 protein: CSAQVPAIDGYTF
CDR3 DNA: TGCAGTGCACAGGTTCCAGCTATTGATGGCTACACCTTC

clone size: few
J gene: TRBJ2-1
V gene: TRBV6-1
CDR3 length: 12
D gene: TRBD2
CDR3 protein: CASSELAGQQFF
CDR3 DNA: TGTGCCAGCAGTGAACTAGCGGGACAGCAGTTCTTC

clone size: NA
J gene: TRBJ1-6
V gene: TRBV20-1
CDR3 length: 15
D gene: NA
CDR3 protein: CSARQLVSYNSPLHF
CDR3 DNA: TGCAGTGCAAGACAATTAGTCTCCTATAATTCACCCCTCCACTTT

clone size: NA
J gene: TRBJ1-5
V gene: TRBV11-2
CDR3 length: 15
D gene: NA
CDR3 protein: CASSPDSGGNQPQHF
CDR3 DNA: TGTGCCAGCAGCCCAGACTCGGGGGGCAATCAGCCCCAGCATTTT

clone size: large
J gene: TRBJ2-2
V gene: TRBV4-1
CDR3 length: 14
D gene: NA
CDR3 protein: CASSQEQGTGELFF
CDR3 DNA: TGCGCCAGCAGCCAAGAACAGGGTACCGGGGAGCTGTTTTTT

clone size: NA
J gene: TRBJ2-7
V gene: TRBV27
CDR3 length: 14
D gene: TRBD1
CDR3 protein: CASSPTGGAYEQYF
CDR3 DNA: TGTGCCAGCAGTCCGACAGGGGGAGCATACGAGCAGTACTTC

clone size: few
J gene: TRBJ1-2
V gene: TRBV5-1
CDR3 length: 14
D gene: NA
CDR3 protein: CASSLGQESYGYTF
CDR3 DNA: TGCGCCAGCAGCTTGGGACAGGAGAGCTATGGCTACACCTTC

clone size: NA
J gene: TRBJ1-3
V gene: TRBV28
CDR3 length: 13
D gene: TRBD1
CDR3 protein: CATRPDREDTIYF
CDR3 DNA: TGTGCCACCAGGCCGGACAGGGAAGACACCATATATTTT

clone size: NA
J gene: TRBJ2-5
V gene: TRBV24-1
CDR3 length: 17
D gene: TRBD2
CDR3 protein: CATSNFSLAGAQENQYF
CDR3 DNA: TGTGCCACTAGTAATTTTAGCCTAGCGGGGGCCCAAGAGAACCAGTACTTC

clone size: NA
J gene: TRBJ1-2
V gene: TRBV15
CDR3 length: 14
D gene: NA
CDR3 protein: CATSRAQALGGYTF
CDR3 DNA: TGTGCCACCAGCAGGGCCCAGGCCCTGGGGGGCTACACCTTC

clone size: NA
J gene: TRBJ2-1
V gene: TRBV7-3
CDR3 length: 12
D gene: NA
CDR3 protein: CASSPGGGRTFF
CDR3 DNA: TGTGCCAGCAGCCCAGGAGGGGGCAGGACCTTCTTC

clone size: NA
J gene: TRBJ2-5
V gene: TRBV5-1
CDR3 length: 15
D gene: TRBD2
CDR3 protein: CASRLTSGRAETQYF
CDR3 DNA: TGCGCCAGCAGATTGACTAGCGGGAGAGCGGAGACCCAGTACTTC

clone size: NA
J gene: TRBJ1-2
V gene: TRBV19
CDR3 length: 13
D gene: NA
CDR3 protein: CASSINPLEGYTF
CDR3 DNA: TGTGCCAGTAGTATAAACCCTCTGGAGGGCTACACCTTC

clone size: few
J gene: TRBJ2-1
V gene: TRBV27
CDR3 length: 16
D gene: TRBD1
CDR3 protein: CASRIRGTGVYNEQFF
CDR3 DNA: TGTGCCAGCAGGATCAGGGGGACAGGGGTCTACAATGAGCAGTTCTTC

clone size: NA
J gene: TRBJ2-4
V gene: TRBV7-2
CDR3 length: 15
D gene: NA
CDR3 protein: CASSVTEAAKNIQYF
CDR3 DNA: TGTGCCAGCAGCGTGACAGAGGCAGCCAAAAACATTCAGTACTTC

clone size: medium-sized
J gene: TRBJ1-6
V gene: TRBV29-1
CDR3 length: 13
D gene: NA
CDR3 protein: CSVRQAAGSPLHF
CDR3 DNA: TGCAGCGTTCGGCAGGCCGCGGGTTCACCCCTCCACTTT

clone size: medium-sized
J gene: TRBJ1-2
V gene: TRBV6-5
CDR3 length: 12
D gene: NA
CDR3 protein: CASSYSGYGYTF
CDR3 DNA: TGTGCCAGCAGTTACTCAGGGTATGGCTACACCTTC

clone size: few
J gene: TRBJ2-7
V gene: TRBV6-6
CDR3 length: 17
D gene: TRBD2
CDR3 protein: CASSYSRPAGGPNEQYF
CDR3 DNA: TGTGCCAGCAGTTACTCTCGTCCGGCGGGGGGGCCTAACGAGCAGTACTTC

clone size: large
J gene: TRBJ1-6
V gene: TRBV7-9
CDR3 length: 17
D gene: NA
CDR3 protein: CASSARTASSYNSPLHF
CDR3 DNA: TGTGCCAGCAGCGCGCGGACAGCTAGCTCCTATAATTCACCCCTCCACTTT

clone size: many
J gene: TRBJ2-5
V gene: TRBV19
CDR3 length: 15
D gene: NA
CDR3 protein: CASSPAAGRQETQYF
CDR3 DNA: TGTGCCAGTAGTCCGGCGGCAGGGCGACAAGAGACCCAGTACTTC

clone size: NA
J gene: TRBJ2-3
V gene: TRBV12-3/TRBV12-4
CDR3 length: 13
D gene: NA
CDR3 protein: CASSADGTDTQYF
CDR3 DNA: TGTGCCAGCAGCGCGGACGGAACTGATACGCAGTATTTT

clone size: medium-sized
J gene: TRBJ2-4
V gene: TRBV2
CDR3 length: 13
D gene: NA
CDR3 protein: CASSDSGKNIQYF
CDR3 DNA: TGTGCCAGCAGTGATTCAGGGAAAAACATTCAGTACTTC

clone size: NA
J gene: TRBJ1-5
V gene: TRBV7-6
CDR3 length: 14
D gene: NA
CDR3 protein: CASSPGNSNQPQHF
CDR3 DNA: TGTGCCAGCAGCCCCGGAAACAGCAATCAGCCCCAGCATTTT

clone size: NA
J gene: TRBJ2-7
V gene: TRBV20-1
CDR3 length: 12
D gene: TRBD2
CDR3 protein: CSATGGSYEQYF
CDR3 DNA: TGCAGTGCTACGGGGGGCTCCTACGAGCAGTACTTC

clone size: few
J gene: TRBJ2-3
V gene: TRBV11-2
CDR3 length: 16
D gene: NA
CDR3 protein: CASSSGRLGGTDTQYF
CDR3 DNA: TGTGCCAGCAGTTCGGGACGGTTAGGTGGCACAGATACGCAGTATTTT

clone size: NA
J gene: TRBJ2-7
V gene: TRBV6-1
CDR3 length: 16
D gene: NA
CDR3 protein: CASSRDVLDYGYEQYF
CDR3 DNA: TGTGCCAGCAGCCGGGACGTGCTAGATTATGGCTACGAGCAGTACTTC

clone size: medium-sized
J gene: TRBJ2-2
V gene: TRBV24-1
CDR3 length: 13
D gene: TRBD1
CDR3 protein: CATRDRYTGELFF
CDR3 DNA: TGTGCCACCAGGGACAGGTACACCGGGGAGCTGTTTTTT

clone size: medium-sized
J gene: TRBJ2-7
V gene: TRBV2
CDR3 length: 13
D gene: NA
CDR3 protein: CASTGGTSYEQYF
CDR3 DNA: TGTGCCAGCACGGGGGGCACTTCCTACGAGCAGTACTTC

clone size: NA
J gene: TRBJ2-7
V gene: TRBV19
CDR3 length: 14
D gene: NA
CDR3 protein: CASSISGAVDEQYF
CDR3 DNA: TGTGCCAGTAGTATATCGGGGGCCGTCGACGAGCAGTACTTC

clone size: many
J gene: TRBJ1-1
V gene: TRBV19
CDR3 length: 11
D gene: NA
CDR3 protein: CASSMGTEAFF
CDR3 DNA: TGTGCCAGTAGTATGGGCACTGAAGCTTTCTTT

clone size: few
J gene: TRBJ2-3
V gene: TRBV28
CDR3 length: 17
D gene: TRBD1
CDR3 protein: CASSSSGQGALMDTQYF
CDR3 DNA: TGTGCCAGCAGTTCCTCGGGACAGGGGGCGTTGATGGATACGCAGTATTTT

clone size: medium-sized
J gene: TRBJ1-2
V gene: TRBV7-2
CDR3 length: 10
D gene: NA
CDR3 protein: CASSNYGYTF
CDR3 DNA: TGTGCCAGCAGTAACTATGGCTACACCTTC

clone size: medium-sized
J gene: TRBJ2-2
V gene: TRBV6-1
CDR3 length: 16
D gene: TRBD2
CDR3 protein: CASSSLGGGPSGELFF
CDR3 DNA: TGTGCCAGCAGTTCCCTTGGCGGGGGGCCCTCCGGGGAGCTGTTTTTT

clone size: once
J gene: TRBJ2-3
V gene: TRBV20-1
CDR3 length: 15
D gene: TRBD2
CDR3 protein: CSARGSGGGGDTQYF
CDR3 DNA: TGCAGTGCTAGAGGTAGCGGGGGGGGAGGAGATACGCAGTATTTT

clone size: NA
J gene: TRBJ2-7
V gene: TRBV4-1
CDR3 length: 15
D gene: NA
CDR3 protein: CASSAWGDSTYEQYF
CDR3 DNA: TGCGCCAGCAGCGCCTGGGGGGACAGCACCTACGAGCAGTACTTC

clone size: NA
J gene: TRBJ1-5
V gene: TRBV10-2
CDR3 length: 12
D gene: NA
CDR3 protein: CASSSAYQPQHF
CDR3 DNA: TGCGCCAGCAGTAGCGCCTATCAGCCCCAGCATTTT

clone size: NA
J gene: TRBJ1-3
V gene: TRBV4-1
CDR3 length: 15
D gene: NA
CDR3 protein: CASSLGPNSGNTIYF
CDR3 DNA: TGCGCCAGCAGCCTCGGACCTAACTCTGGAAACACCATATATTTT

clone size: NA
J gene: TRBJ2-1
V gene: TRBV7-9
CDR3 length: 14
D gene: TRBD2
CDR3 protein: CASSDHGGRNEQFF
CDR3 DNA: TGTGCCAGCAGTGACCACGGCGGGAGAAATGAGCAGTTCTTC

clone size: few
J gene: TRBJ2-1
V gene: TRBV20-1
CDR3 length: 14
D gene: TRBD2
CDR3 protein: CSARRGLGSNEQFF
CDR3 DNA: TGCAGTGCTAGAAGGGGACTAGGGAGCAATGAGCAGTTCTTC

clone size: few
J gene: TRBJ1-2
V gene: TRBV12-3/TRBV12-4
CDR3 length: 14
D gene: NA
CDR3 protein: CASERGSQNYGYTF
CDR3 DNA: TGTGCCAGCGAGCGGGGCAGCCAGAACTATGGCTACACCTTC

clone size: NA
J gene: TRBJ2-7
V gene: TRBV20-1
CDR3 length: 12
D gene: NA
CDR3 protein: CSARFQIYEQYF
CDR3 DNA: TGCAGTGCTAGGTTTCAGATCTACGAGCAGTACTTC